The rows below give T cell receptor beta chains drawn from one sample of a study of blood T cell repertoires in COVID-19. Data came from immunoSEQ multiplex PCR; TCRdb stores just in-frame clones and leaves some out. The sample records 160,000 or so clones, about 85% being singletons. The sample consisted of peripheral blood. Receptor source: a woman aged 45-59 years with COVID-19, enrolled during active disease. The conserved cysteine and the conserved F or W are not part of the CDR3 here. The order of the fields is D gene, V gene, clone size, CDR3 protein. D genes are given only for firm matches. Part of the rows lack a size; the others show once, few, many or a class for expanded clones.

D gene: -
V gene: TRBV6-5
clone size: -
CDR3 protein: ATRRGGSRDEQF

D gene: -
V gene: TRBV7-3
clone size: few
CDR3 protein: ASSLWRGARGNQPQH

D gene: TRBD2
V gene: TRBV2
clone size: -
CDR3 protein: ASSEVGLAGHTDTQY

D gene: -
V gene: TRBV19
clone size: few
CDR3 protein: ASSIDRSSGNTIY

D gene: -
V gene: TRBV5-6
clone size: once
CDR3 protein: ASSQQGNTEAF

D gene: TRBD1
V gene: TRBV6-5
clone size: -
CDR3 protein: ASNSGQGNYGYT

D gene: -
V gene: TRBV9
clone size: -
CDR3 protein: ASSAGAVGMGKLF

D gene: TRBD1
V gene: TRBV7-7
clone size: -
CDR3 protein: ASSPSTGQTDTQY

D gene: TRBD1
V gene: TRBV30
clone size: -
CDR3 protein: AWKGQGAAQPQH

D gene: -
V gene: TRBV19
clone size: -
CDR3 protein: ASSILPTDTQY

D gene: -
V gene: TRBV19
clone size: -
CDR3 protein: ASTAGGQPQH

D gene: TRBD2
V gene: TRBV10-3
clone size: -
CDR3 protein: ALSTSGRYNEQF

D gene: -
V gene: TRBV5-6
clone size: once
CDR3 protein: ASSDRGGEAF

D gene: -
V gene: TRBV6-5
clone size: -
CDR3 protein: ASTRTASYEQY

D gene: -
V gene: TRBV9
clone size: -
CDR3 protein: ASSTTPVEGTEAF

D gene: -
V gene: TRBV4-1
clone size: many
CDR3 protein: ASSQDRRSSYNSPLH

D gene: -
V gene: TRBV7-9
clone size: few
CDR3 protein: ASSQVQGTSGNTIY

D gene: -
V gene: TRBV18
clone size: -
CDR3 protein: ASSKEGYEQY

D gene: TRBD1
V gene: TRBV2
clone size: -
CDR3 protein: ASSDRETNEKLF

D gene: -
V gene: TRBV6-4
clone size: -
CDR3 protein: ASSDSGGLEQF

D gene: TRBD2
V gene: TRBV4-1
clone size: -
CDR3 protein: ASSPHPVAGGRTDTQY

D gene: TRBD1
V gene: TRBV12-5
clone size: -
CDR3 protein: AASDLNRGDNYGYT

D gene: -
V gene: TRBV12-5
clone size: -
CDR3 protein: ASGLVEGRSTEAF

D gene: TRBD1
V gene: TRBV7-2
clone size: -
CDR3 protein: ASSRSRDRLTSTDTQY